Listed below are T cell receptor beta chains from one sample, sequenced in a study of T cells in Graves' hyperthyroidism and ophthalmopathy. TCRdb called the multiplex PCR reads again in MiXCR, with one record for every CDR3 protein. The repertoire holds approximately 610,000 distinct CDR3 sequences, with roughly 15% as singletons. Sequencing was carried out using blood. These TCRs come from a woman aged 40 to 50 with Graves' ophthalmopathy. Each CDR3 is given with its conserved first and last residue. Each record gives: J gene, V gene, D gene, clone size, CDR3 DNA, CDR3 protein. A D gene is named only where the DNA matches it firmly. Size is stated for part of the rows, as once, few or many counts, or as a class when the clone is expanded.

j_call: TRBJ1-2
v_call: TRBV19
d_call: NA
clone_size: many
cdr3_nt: TGTGCCAGTAGTATTGGGGGTGACTATGGCTACACCTTC
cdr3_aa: CASSIGGDYGYTF

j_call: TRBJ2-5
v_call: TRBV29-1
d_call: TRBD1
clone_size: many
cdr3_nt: TGCAGCGCTACAGGGGGCCAAGAGACCCAGTACTTC
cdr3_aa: CSATGGQETQYF

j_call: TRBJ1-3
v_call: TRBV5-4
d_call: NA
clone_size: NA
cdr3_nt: TGTGCCAGCAGTCAAAGCCAGGGCTCTGGAAACACCATATATTTT
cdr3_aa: CASSQSQGSGNTIYF

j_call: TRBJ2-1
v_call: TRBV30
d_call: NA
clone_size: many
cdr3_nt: TGTGCCGGTTTTACAGGGTATAGGGGGATCAATGAGCAGTTCTTC
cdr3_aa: CAGFTGYRGINEQFF

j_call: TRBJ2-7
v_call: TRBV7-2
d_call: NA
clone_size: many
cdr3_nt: TGTGCCAGCAGCTCGACAGGATTCTCCTACGAGCAGTACTTC
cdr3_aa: CASSSTGFSYEQYF

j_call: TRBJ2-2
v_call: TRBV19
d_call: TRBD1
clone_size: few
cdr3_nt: TGTGCCAGTAGGCGTCACCCCGGGACAGGGGGTGCCGGGGAGCTGTTTTTT
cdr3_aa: CASRRHPGTGGAGELFF

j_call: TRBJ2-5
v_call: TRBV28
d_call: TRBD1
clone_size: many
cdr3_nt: TGTGCCAGCAGTTTATCACAGACAGGGCGGGAGACCCAGTACTTC
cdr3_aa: CASSLSQTGRETQYF

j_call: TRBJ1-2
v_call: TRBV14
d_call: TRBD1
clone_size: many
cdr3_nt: TGTGCCAGCAGCCCGCCGCAGGGGGTGAGGTATGGCTACACCTTC
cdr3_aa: CASSPPQGVRYGYTF

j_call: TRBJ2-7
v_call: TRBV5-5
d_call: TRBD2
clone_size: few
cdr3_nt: TGTGCCAGCAGCTTGGCTAGCGGGAGCCCCAACGGCGAGCAGTACTTC
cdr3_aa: CASSLASGSPNGEQYF

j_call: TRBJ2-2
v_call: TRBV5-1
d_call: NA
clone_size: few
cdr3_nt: TGCGCCAGCAGCCTACAGACAGCGAACACCGGGGAGCTGTTTTTT
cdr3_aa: CASSLQTANTGELFF

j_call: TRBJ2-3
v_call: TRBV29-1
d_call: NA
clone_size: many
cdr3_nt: TGCAGCGCTGGGATCAGAAGCACAGATACGCAGTATTTT
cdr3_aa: CSAGIRSTDTQYF

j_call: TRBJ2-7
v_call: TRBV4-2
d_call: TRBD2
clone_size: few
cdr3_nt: TGTGCCAGCAGCCAAGACACTAGCGGTCCCTACGAGCAGTACTTC
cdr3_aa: CASSQDTSGPYEQYF

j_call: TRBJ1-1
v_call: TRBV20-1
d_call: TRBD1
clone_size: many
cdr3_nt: TGCAGTGCTGGTGACAGGGCCGCTATGAACACTGAAGCTTTCTTT
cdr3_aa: CSAGDRAAMNTEAFF

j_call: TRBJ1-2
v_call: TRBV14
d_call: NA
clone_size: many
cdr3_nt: TGTGCCAGCAGCCAAAGGGGGGACTATGGCTACACCTTC
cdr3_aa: CASSQRGDYGYTF

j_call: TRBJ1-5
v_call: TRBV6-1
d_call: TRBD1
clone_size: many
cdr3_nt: TGTGCCAGCACCCCAGGACAGGGCAATCAGCCCCAGCATTTT
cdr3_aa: CASTPGQGNQPQHF

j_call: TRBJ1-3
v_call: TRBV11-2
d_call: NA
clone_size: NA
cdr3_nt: TGTGCCAGCAGCTATTACGACCGTGGAAACACCATATATTTT
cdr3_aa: CASSYYDRGNTIYF

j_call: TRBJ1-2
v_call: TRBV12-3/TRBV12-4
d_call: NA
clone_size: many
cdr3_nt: TGTGCCAGCAGTTTAGCGGACACAGGCTATGGCTACACCTTC
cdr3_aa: CASSLADTGYGYTF

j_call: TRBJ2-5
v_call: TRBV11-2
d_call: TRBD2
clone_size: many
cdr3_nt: TGTGCCAGCAGCTCATTTGCGGGGGGTAGAGAGACCCAGTACTTC
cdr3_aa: CASSSFAGGRETQYF

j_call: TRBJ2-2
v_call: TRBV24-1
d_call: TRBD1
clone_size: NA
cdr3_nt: TGTGCCACCTCGGACAGGTCGTCCACCGGGGAGCTGTTTTTT
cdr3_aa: CATSDRSSTGELFF

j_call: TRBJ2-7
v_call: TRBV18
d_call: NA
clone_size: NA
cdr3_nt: TGTGCCAGCTCACCGGGGGCTACGGACTACGAGCAGTACTTC
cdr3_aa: CASSPGATDYEQYF

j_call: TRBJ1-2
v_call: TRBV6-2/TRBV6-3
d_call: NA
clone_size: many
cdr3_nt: TGTGCCAGCAGGGGTTCGAGTGGCTATGGCTACACCTTC
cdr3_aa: CASRGSSGYGYTF

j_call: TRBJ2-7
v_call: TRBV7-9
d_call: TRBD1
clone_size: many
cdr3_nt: TGTGCCAGCAGTCCTACAGGGGGCAAAACCTACGAGCAGTACTTC
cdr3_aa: CASSPTGGKTYEQYF

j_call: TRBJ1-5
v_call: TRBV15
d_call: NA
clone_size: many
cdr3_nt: TGTGCCACCAGCAGCAAAGGGGAATTCCAGCCCCAGCATTTT
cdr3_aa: CATSSKGEFQPQHF

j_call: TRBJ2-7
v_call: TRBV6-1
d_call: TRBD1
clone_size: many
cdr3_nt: TGTGCCAGCATCCCCGAGACGACAGGGGTTGGGGAGCAGTACTTC
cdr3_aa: CASIPETTGVGEQYF

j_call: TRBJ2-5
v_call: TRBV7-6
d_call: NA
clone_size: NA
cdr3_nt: TGTGCCAGCAGCTTAAACTGGGGGGCAGGGGAGACCCAGTACTTC
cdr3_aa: CASSLNWGAGETQYF

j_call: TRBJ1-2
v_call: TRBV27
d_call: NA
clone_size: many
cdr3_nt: TGTGCCAGCAGTTCCCGAGTTGGTTGGTTTTTGTATGGCTACACCTTC
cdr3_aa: CASSSRVGWFLYGYTF

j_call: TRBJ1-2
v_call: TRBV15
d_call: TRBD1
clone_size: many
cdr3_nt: TGTGCCACCAGCAGAGATATCGGGACAGGGGTCTATGGCTACACCTTC
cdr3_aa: CATSRDIGTGVYGYTF

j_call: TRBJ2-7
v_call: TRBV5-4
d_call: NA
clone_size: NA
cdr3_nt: TGTGCCAGCACTGGGGTGGGGTCCTACGAGCAGTACTTC
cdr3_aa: CASTGVGSYEQYF